These 7 T cell receptor beta chains came from one sample sequenced in a study of cytomegalovirus exposure and HLA in healthy donors. PCR amplification relied on 60 Vbeta primers (plus 13 Jbeta primers). The repertoire was sequenced with immunoSEQ multiplex PCR; TCRdb's copy has only in-frame clones and lacks some. The sample shows about 52,000 clones, approximately 70% of them seen only once. The specimen was PBMCs. These receptors were obtained from a woman between 50 and 59 years old in good health and CMV-seronegative.

V is TRBV5-1 and J is TRBJ1-5; D gene uncertain. CDR1 and CDR2 (germline): SGHRS, YFSETQ. The ends were cut back, 5 bases at V and 2 bases at J, with 11 bases in the middle. The CDR3 has 14 residues. The CDR3 here is CASRSGEGNQPQHF. As DNA, the CDR3 is TGCGCCAGCAGATCGGGAGAGGGCAATCAGCCCCAGCATTTT.

The chain employs TRBV7-2 and TRBJ2-5; TRBD2 is a possible D gene (7 bases). Germline V gene data show CDR1 as SGHTA and CDR2 as FQGNSA. The CDR3 has 15 amino acids. The ends were cut back, 5 bases at V and 6 bases at J, with 19 bases in the middle. The CDR3 sequence: CASSLWWGGEQTQYF. CDR3 coding DNA: TGTGCCAGCAGCCTCTGGTGGGGGGGCGAGCAGACCCAGTACTTC.

In its sample, this clone was seen a few times. The chain employs TRBV4-1 and TRBJ2-7; D is perhaps TRBD1 (5 bases). Germline V gene data show CDR1 as MGHRA and CDR2 as YSYEKL. V was trimmed by 1 base and J by 0 bases, leaving 10 bases between them. The length of the CDR3 is 15 residues. CDR3 DNA sequence: TGCGCCAGCAGCCAAGGGGGCGAAACCTCCTACGAGCAGTACTTC. Translating gives CASSQGGETSYEQYF.

J is TRBJ2-3 and V is TRBV10-3; D possibly corresponds to TRBD2 (6 bases). This CDR3 has 16 amino acids. V was clipped by 0 bases and J by 5 bases, with 15 bases between them. CDR1 is ENHRY, CDR2 SYGVKD, per germline. In DNA form, the CDR3 reads TGTGCCATCAGTGAGTCTGTGGCGGGACGGGGAGATACGCAGTATTTT. Translated: CAISESVAGRGDTQYF.

V and J are TRBV5-1 and TRBJ1-3; the D gene is possibly TRBD1 (6 bases). This CDR3 has 15 amino acids. The V gene lost 4 bases and the J gene lost 0 bases, with 11 bases spanning the gap. Germline V gene sequence: CDR1 SGHRS, CDR2 YFSETQ. Here the CDR3 DNA reads TGCGCCAGCAGCCTGGGACACCTCTCTGGAAACACCATATATTTT. It encodes CASSLGHLSGNTIYF. The variable domain in full, with the rest retrieved from reference TRBV5-1 and TRBJ1-3, is KAGVTQTPRYLIKTRGQQVTLSCSPISGHRSVSWYQQTPGQGLQFLFEYFSETQRNKGNFPGRFSGRQFSNSRSEMNVSTLELGDSALYLCASSLGHLSGNTIYFGEGSWLTVV.

The chain carries TRBV30 and TRBJ1-1; tentatively, D is TRBD1 (5 bases). Trimming took 4 bases from V and 4 from J, leaving 10 bases between them. The CDR3 extends over 12 amino acids. The germline V gene has CDR1 GTSNPN and CDR2 SVGIG (reference sequence). Here the CDR3 reads CAWNGGTTEAFF. The CDR3 DNA follows: TGTGCCTGGAACGGGGGGACCACTGAAGCTTTCTTT.

The genes are TRBV30 and TRBJ2-1, with D possibly being TRBD2 (5 bases). This CDR3 has 15 amino acids. V lost 2 bases, J lost 2 bases, and 13 bases lay in between. Germline V gene sequence: CDR1 GTSNPN, CDR2 SVGIG (reference sequence). In DNA, the CDR3 is TGTGCCTGGAGTTTCGGGGAGACGACCTACAATGAGCAGTTCTTC. The encoded protein is CAWSFGETTYNEQFF. Combining the CDR3 with reference TRBV30 and TRBJ2-1 gives the whole variable domain SQTIHQWPATLVQPVGSPLSLECTVEGTSNPNLYWYRQAAGRGLQLLFYSVGIGQISSEVPQNLSASRPQDRQFILSSKKLLLSDSGFYLCAWSFGETTYNEQFFGPGTRLTVL.